This TCR beta chain is drawn from a study of beta chain features in type 1 diabetes (dated by TCRdb to 2016 to 2019). Regarding the research as a whole: No differences in mean age, gender distribution, total cell number or subset yield were found between patients and healthy donors. In the study, TCRB repertoires of sorted circulating CD4+ T cell subsets from recently diagnosed type 1 diabetes patients were compared with those of matched healthy donors. A total of about 100 million sorted cells were examined across all samples, and RNA yield correlated strongly with the number of cells per subset. Regulatory and stem cell-like memory subsets were isolated from only 8 patients and 8 healthy donors, whereas naive and central memory subsets came from all 30 or so donors. General conclusions and limits of the study: Naive, central memory and regulatory TCRB repertoires appeared to be more similar among patients than among healthy donors. Because cDNA was sequenced instead of genomic DNA, activated cells with high expression could be over-represented, although the groups did not differ in activation or CD3 levels. Fewer insertions and more nucleotide deletions at VDJ recombination sites were observed in patients with type 1 diabetes, implying thymic rearrangement abnormalities. Only small numbers of individuals were included in the HLA sub-analyses, which left unresolved whether HLA type had any influence on TCRB rearrangement. PCR may preferentially amplify shorter templates, but because patient and control samples were amplified and corrected together, any resulting skew would affect both groups equally. A moderate but significant shortening of TCRB CDR3 length was observed in type 1 diabetes patients in all four CD4+ subsets.

This clone was picked up a small number of times. Its antigen is unknown. It has no much larger one-base neighbor in the sample; base qualities were not kept. For CDR1 and CDR2, the germline V gene (reference sequence) lists SEHNR and FQNEAQ. From the cysteine through the phenylalanine, the CDR3 covers 13 amino acids. Only the CDR3 part of the read is kept: 39 bases, read in frame from the first base. V was cut back by 5 bases and J by 7 bases, leaving a gap of 14 bases between them. A single peripheral blood draw of around 120 mL on average was collected from each donor into heparinised tubes. A BD FACSAria II was used to sort naive, central memory, regulatory and stem cell-like memory CD4+ T cells with a panel that included CD45RO, CCR7, CD25, CD127, CD95 and CD27. A purity above 98% was achieved for all sorted populations. PBMCs were separated immediately by Lymphoprep density gradient centrifugation and were stained directly, without being cultured. To minimize batch effects, samples were stained and sorted in pairs, one healthy donor with one patient per experiment.

All of the isolated RNA was reverse transcribed with the High Capacity cDNA Reverse Transcription Kit, so expressed TCRB transcripts were sequenced. Deep immunoSEQ sequencing was applied to naive, central memory and regulatory T cell samples, giving an average of about 3.4 million total reads per sample. Sorted cells were lysed in RLT buffer, and RNA was extracted using DNase-treated RNeasy Micro or Mini kits according to cell number. To prevent cross-contamination, each cell subset was processed individually, whereas patient and healthy donor samples were processed jointly. Using the immunoSEQ multiplex PCR, TCRB sequences were amplified from cDNA into 87-bp fragments spanning the CDR3 region. Amplicons were sequenced on the Illumina HiSeq platform. In the source study's methods: Synthetic template baselines were used to correct PCR bias computationally, reads within Hamming distance 2 were collapsed, and singletons that could not be merged were discarded. Reads were aligned against IMGT to assign V, D and J genes, CDR3 length and insertions or deletions at six rearrangement sites. Clonotype counts were normalized to sorted cell number within each subset before computing true diversity and Gini coefficients with the tcR R package. Repertoire sharing was quantified using the overlap coefficient calculated on TCRB nucleotide sequences. As a proxy for the pre-selection repertoire, out-of-frame TCRB sequences from naive cells were analyzed. What TCRdb holds here is the immuneACCESS table cut down to in-frame rearrangements. Part of the clones is not present; checked against another copy, under half of the missing clones reflect an unresolved V gene, and the others are unexplained. That table supplies the V and J calls and clone size; D and trimming were determined from the DNA. The sample records around 240,000 clones, roughly 17% of which are singletons. The ten largest clones take up more than 0.075% of the sample.

The receptor's source is a man aged 25 to 40 with type 1 diabetes. Source material: naive CD4+ T cells from blood. Read against the paper, the sample's cell subset or site label means: true naive CD4+ T cells. Recombination connected TRBV7-9 to TRBJ1-1; the D gene assignment is ambiguous. The CDR3 here reads CASSPLTTREAFF. DNA sequence: TGTGCCAGCAGCCCCTTAACTACCCGTGAAGCTTTCTTT.